Reported below is one T cell receptor beta chain. What antigen it recognizes has not been identified. Its ends do not fully match the called genes, so a read error is possible. The sample is drawn from a study of shared clonotypes between healthy human individuals (dated by TCRdb to 2018 to 2021). Regarding the complete study: A few men and a couple of women, aged 18 to 49 years, made up the cohort. Per donor, three plates each were used for CD4 naive and CD4 memory, two for CD8 naive, and one for CD8 memory. The study deeply sequenced blood TCR repertoires of 5 or 6 healthy adults to estimate repertoire size and the extent of clonotype sharing between individuals. Libraries were prepared and TCR repertoires were sequenced by different laboratories using diverse techniques, in order to increase sequencing depth and limit assay-specific biases. Each donor's leukapheresis produced roughly between roughly 0.9 and 8.9 billion PBMCs.

The research as a whole found: Because the study included only a small number of donors, the genetic and exposure-history diversity represented was limited. Incomplete sequencing was indicated by rarefaction of sorted-subset datasets, despite the large sequencing depth. Sampling was restricted to blood, and TCR repertoires in tissues likely differ from the TCR repertoires found in blood. Based on pairwise subsampling, the degree of clonotype sharing among donors was expected to be affected by sequencing depth. Sharing across several donors was observed for roughly 5% of naive CD4, over 3% of naive CD8, 2% to 2.5% of memory CD4, and around 0.4% of memory CD8 clonotypes. Higher generation probabilities were observed for clonotypes shared by all four sorted-subset donors than for non-shared clonotypes. Estimated clonotype richness was generally larger for naive than for memory subsets.

Using the deep immunoSEQ assay, TCR CDR3 regions were amplified from genomic DNA by multiplex PCR. For each cell subset, the extracted genomic DNA was distributed evenly across all wells of several immunoSEQ 96-well plates, and each plate served as one replicate. For sorted subsets, each replicate PCR was loaded with roughly 190 ng genomic DNA, equivalent to about 30,000 T cell genomes. Purified libraries were quantified with a Qubit 3.0 fluorometer, sized on a Bioanalyzer 2100, and re-quantified with the KAPA Library Quantification kit. Each immunoSEQ 96-well plate was sequenced on its own single-read 150-cycle Illumina NextSeq 550 flow cell. On the authors' methods: Because the immunoSEQ output held only junctional sequences and lacked quality scores, the filtering could not match the filtering applied to full-length reads. To assign V/J genes and CDR3, sequences were annotated against IMGT germline references using PyIR, a Python wrapper for IgBLAST v1.9. Any read was removed if the V/J assignment was weak (E-value above 1e-6), the CDR3 was missing, or the read contained stop codons, out-of-frame junctions, or ambiguous translated residues. V3J clonotypes were defined by identical inferred V gene, J gene, and CDR3 amino acid sequence. Percentage overlap between repertoires was calculated by dividing the number of shared unique clonotypes by the size of the smaller repertoire. Three approaches were used to assess repertoire richness: RTK rarefaction, the Chao1 estimator, and Recon v2.1 estimates of unobserved clonotypes. OLGA was used to compute generation probabilities for all TCRbeta clonotypes that the gDNA method yielded from several donors. As stored in TCRdb, this immuneACCESS dataset retains in-frame rearrangements with V and J assigned. A fraction of the clones does not appear; measured against another copy, unresolved V genes explain less than half of the discrepancy, and the remainder lacks a known reason. The V and J calls and clone size were taken over from that table, and D and trimming were inferred from the DNA. The sample profile shows more than 2,000,000 clones; approximately 92% of them were found once. The ten largest clones represent under 0.15% of the sample.

The CDR3 holds 12 amino acids from the cysteine to the phenylalanine. The entry retains the CDR3 DNA only, 36 bases that are in frame from base 1. As encoded in the germline V gene, CDR1 is SGHAT while CDR2 is FQNNGV. The donors were healthy, HIV-negative adults who had no recently reported acute infections or vaccinations. Every donor was a Caucasian adult living in Nashville, Tennessee, USA. CD4+ T cells were enriched through magnetic negative selection, after which naive cells were positively selected on CD45RA and the remaining negative fraction served as the memory subset. Blood was collected by leukapheresis, and PBMCs were isolated by Ficoll-Histopaque density gradient centrifugation and then cryopreserved in liquid nitrogen vapor phase. Analytical flow cytometry was used to check the purity and quantity of each magnetically sorted T cell population. Each sorted fraction had its genomic DNA isolated and then quantified by UV absorbance on a Nanodrop 2000c.

The TCR comes from a man between 18 and 35 years old in good health. The chain uses TRBV11-2 and TRBJ1-1, and TRBD1 may be the D gene, going by 6 matching bases. Material: naive CD4+ T cells sorted from blood. The cell subset or site tag for this specimen amounts to: CD45RA+ positively selected. The nucleotide sequence is given as TGTGCCAGCAGCTCTTCCTTTACCGCAGGGGACTTT. Protein translation: CASSSSFTAGDF.